This TCR beta chain is drawn from a study of tumor-infiltrating lymphocytes in localized non-small cell lung cancer. Assay used: immunoSEQ multiplex PCR; TCRdb lists only in-frame clones, some missing. The sample includes 6,000 or so clones, around 76% seen only once; the top ten take 5.5% to 7%. With 3 bases removed from V and 5 bases from J, the gap between germline ends came to 10 bases. This CDR3 region has 13 residues. In germline, CDR1 is SGHAT, CDR2 FQNNGV. This clonotype originated in a human donor with non-small cell lung cancer. The sequencing sample was made of lung tumor tissue. The V call is TRBV11-2, the J call TRBJ2-5, with TRBD2 as a possible D gene (6 bases). CDR3 residues: CASSFGRGETQYF. The DNA for the CDR3 is TGTGCCAGCAGCTTTGGTCGGGGGGAGACCCAGTACTTC.